The present T cell receptor (beta chain) was sequenced within a study of blood T cell repertoires in COVID-19. Authors' analysis steps: By means of reference gene primer amplification, nucleated cell counts were estimated. The repertoire was sequenced with immunoSEQ multiplex PCR; TCRdb's copy has only in-frame clones and lacks some. V and J calls plus clone size are reproduced from that table; the DNA served to infer D and trimming. The sample holds over 45,000 clones, roughly 85% seen once. The sequenced sample consisted of peripheral blood. The TCR originated in a human donor in a cohort sampled during active COVID-19.

The CDR3 DNA is TGCGCCAGCAGCTCAACGACAGGCACAGATACGCAGTATTTT. It codes for CASSSTTGTDTQYF. The V and J genes are TRBV5-1 and TRBJ2-3; weak D call: TRBD1 (5 bases). Trimming stripped 3 bases from V and 1 base from J, with 9 bases between. The germline gives CDR1 SGHRS, CDR2 YFSETQ. The CDR3 has 14 residues.